This T cell receptor (beta chain) was identified in a study of graft-versus-host responses after intestinal transplantation. The overall study: Those transplanted obtained multivisceral, liver-intestinal, or isolated intestinal grafts. Induction using anti-thymocyte globulin, followed by tacrolimus and steroids for roughly 3 years, was given to all recipients.

A word on this clone: Its target is not known.

The table came from immunoSEQ multiplex PCR; TCRdb's copy has only in-frame clones and leaves some out. The table lists about 130,000 clones, about nine tenths of them singletons. Whole-study results and caveats: Early after transplant, HvG declines were associated with peak levels of circulating GvH clones. Recipient-marrow GvH clones were detected, some having first appeared in ileum or blood.

The specimen was unstimulated CD4+ T cells sorted from spleen or lymph node cells, collected before intestinal transplant. This sequence was found in a human donor who received an intestinal transplant.

DNA of the CDR3: TGTGCCAGTAGTATTTTGGGGGCCGGGGAGCTGTTTTTT. It codes for CASSILGAGELFF. The genes are TRBV19 and TRBJ2-2, with D perhaps matching TRBD1 or TRBD2 (5 bases each). Germline CDR1 reads LNHDA; CDR2 reads SQIVND (reference sequence). The CDR3 has 13 amino acids. Trimming left V 3 bases short and J 6 bases short, with 8 bases between.